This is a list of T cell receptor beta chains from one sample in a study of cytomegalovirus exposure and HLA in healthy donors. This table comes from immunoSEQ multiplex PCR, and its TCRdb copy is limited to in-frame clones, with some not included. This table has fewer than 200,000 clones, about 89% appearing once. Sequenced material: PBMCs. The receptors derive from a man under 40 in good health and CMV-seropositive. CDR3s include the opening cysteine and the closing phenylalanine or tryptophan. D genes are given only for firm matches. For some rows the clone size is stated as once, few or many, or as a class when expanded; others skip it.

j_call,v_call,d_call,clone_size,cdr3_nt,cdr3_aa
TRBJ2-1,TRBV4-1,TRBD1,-,TGCGCCAGCAGCCAGCCGGACAGGGTTGGAAATGAGCAGTTCTTC,CASSQPDRVGNEQFF
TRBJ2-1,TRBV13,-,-,TGTGCCAGCAGCTTGGTTGAGGCCCGATCGGACGGTGAGCAGTTCTTC,CASSLVEARSDGEQFF
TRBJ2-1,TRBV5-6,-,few,TGTGCCAGCAGACAGCTCCAGAATGAGCAGTTCTTC,CASRQLQNEQFF
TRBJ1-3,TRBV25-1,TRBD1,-,TGTGCCAGCACCGGTCCGGGACAGGGAGGAACCGGAAACACCATATATTTT,CASTGPGQGGTGNTIYF
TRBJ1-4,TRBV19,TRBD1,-,TGTGCCAGTAGTGTTACGACAGGGAACAATGAAAAACTGTTTTTT,CASSVTTGNNEKLFF
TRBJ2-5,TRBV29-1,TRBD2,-,TGCAGCGTTGGCTCGGGACTAGCGGGCCGAACCCAGTACTTC,CSVGSGLAGRTQYF
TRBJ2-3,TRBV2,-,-,TGTGCCAGGACGATGAGCGGCTTAAGCACAGATACGCAGTATTTT,CARTMSGLSTDTQYF
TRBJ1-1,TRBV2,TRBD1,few,TGTGCCAGCAGTGATGGGACAGCGAACACTGAAGCTTTCTTT,CASSDGTANTEAFF
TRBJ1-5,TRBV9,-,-,TGTGCCAGCAGCGTAGGGGATAATCAGCCCCAGCATTTT,CASSVGDNQPQHF
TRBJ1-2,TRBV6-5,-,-,TGTGCCAGCAGCGATCCGGGGGGTGGCTACACCTTC,CASSDPGGGYTF
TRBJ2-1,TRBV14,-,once,TGTGCCAGCAGCCAGGCCCTAGGGGACCAGTTCTTC,CASSQALGDQFF
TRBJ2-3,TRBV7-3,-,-,TGTGCCAGCAGCCGGGGGACAGATACGCAGTATTTT,CASSRGTDTQYF
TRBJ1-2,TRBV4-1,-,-,TGCGCCAGCAGCCAGCGCCCCTCGACAGGAAGCTATGGCTACACCTTC,CASSQRPSTGSYGYTF
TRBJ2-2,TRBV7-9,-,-,TGTGCCAGCAGCACCTTACAGGGACCGAACACCGGGGAGCTGTTTTTT,CASSTLQGPNTGELFF
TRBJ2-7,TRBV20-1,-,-,TGCAGTGCTGCCGGGGACTACGAGCAGTACTTC,CSAAGDYEQYF
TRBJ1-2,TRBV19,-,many,TGTGCCAGTACTCCAGGCGACTATGGCTACACCTTC,CASTPGDYGYTF
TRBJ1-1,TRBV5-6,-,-,TGTGCCAGCAGCTTGGGAAGAGGGACGCTAGGGTTCCACTTT,CASSLGRGTLGFHF
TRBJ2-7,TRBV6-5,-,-,TGTGCCAGCACCCGGGGCAACGAGCAGTACTTC,CASTRGNEQYF
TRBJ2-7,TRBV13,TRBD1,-,TGTGCCAGCAGCTTAGGAGGGACAGGGGTGGACGAGCAGTACTTC,CASSLGGTGVDEQYF
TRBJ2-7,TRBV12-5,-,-,TGTGCTAGTCGGAGATTTCCCTACGAGCAGTACTTC,CASRRFPYEQYF
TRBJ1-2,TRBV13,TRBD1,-,TGTGCCAGCAGCGTCTCGACAGGGGCCAACTATGGCTACACCTTC,CASSVSTGANYGYTF
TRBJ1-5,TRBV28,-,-,TGTGCCAGCGCTAGCAATCAGCCCCAGCATTTT,CASASNQPQHF
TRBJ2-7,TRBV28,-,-,TGTGCCAGCAGTGGGCACCGCGGACCCGTCTACGAGCAGTACTTC,CASSGHRGPVYEQYF
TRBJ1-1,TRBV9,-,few,TGTGCCAGCAGCGTAGTTGACCCGAACACTGAAGCTTTCTTT,CASSVVDPNTEAFF
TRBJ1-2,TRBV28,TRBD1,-,TGTGCCATCCCCCTTCCGGGACAGGGAATGTTTGGCTACACCTTC,CAIPLPGQGMFGYTF
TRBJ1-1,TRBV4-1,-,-,TGCGCCAGCAGCCAAGATTTGAACACTGAAGCTTTCTTT,CASSQDLNTEAFF
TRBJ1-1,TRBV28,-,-,TGTGCCAGCAGTTTAAGGTGGAGGGGCTCGAACACTGAAGCTTTCTTT,CASSLRWRGSNTEAFF
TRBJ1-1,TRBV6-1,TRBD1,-,TGTGCCAGCAGTGGGACAGGGGCGACCACTGAAGCTTTCTTT,CASSGTGATTEAFF
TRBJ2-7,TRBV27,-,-,TGTGCCAGCACCGATCTACAGAGTACCTACGAGCAGTACTTC,CASTDLQSTYEQYF
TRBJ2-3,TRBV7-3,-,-,TGTGCCAGCAGCTTAAGGTCTACTAGCACAGATACGCAGTATTTT,CASSLRSTSTDTQYF
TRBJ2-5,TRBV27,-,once,TGTGCCAGCAGTCGGGGGCGACGGGACAAGGAGACCCAGTACTTC,CASSRGRRDKETQYF
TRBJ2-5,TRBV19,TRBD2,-,TGTGCCAGTAGTATCGATTCGTCTAGCGGGGGCCAAGAGACCCAGTACTTC,CASSIDSSSGGQETQYF
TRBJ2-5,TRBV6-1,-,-,TGTGCCAGCACGGGCGGCCAAGAGACCCAGTACTTC,CASTGGQETQYF
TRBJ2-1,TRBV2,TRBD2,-,TGTGCCACCTTGTCCCAGGGACTATACAATGAGCAGTTCTTC,CATLSQGLYNEQFF
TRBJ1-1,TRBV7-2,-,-,TGTGCCAGCAGCGGGGGGGCGAACACTGAAGCTTTCTTT,CASSGGANTEAFF
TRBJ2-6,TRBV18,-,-,TGTGCCAGCTCACCCCCCCGTGGGTCTGGGGCCAACGTCCTGACTTTC,CASSPPRGSGANVLTF
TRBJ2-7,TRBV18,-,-,TGTGCCAGCTCACCACCGTTAGGGAGTCTCCACGAGCAGTACTTC,CASSPPLGSLHEQYF
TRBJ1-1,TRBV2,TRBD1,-,TGTGCCAGCAACGACAGGGTGGACACTGAAGCTTTCTTT,CASNDRVDTEAFF
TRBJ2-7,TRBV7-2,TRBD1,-,TGTGCCAGCAGCTTAGAGCCAGGGGGCTCGTACGAGCAGTACTTC,CASSLEPGGSYEQYF
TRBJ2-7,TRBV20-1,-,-,TGCAGTGCTAGGCTCGGACGCGAGCAGTACTTC,CSARLGREQYF
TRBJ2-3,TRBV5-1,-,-,TGCGCCAGCAGCTTGTCCGGGACAAGCACAGATACGCAGTATTTT,CASSLSGTSTDTQYF
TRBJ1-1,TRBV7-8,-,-,TGTGCCAGCAGTACCTACAGGGTTGCAGGACCGAACACTGAAGCTTTCTTT,CASSTYRVAGPNTEAFF
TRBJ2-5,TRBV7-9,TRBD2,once,TGTGCCAGCAGCCCCCTAGCGGGCCGGGTGGAGACCCAGTACTTC,CASSPLAGRVETQYF
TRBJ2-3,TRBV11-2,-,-,TGTGCCAGCAGCACCCCGGATCGGGGGATAAGAACAGATACGCAGTATTTT,CASSTPDRGIRTDTQYF
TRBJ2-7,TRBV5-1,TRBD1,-,TGCGCCAGCAGCTTGCGTGGACAGGGAGCCACCTACGAGCAGTACTTC,CASSLRGQGATYEQYF
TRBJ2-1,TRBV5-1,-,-,TGCGCCAGCAGTATAGTTAGTGGCTCCTACAATGAGCAGTTCTTC,CASSIVSGSYNEQFF
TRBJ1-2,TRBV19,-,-,TGTGCCAGCAACCCGGGGGGGGGCGTTGAAGGCTACACCTTC,CASNPGGGVEGYTF
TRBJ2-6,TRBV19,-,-,TGTGCCAGTACCGGACAGACTCCCTCTGGGGCCAACGTCCTGACTTTC,CASTGQTPSGANVLTF
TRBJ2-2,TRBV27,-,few,TGTGCCAGCAGTTTGAGAAAGATCGCCGGGGAGCTGTTTTTT,CASSLRKIAGELFF
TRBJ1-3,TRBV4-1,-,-,TGCGCCAGCAGCCGAATATTTCTGGGGTTCGGAAACACCATATATTTT,CASSRIFLGFGNTIYF
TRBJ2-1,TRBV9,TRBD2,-,TGTGCCAGCACCCCTTTTCCAGGGACGGTAGCGGGAGCTAGGGACAATGAGCAGTTCTTC,CASTPFPGTVAGARDNEQFF
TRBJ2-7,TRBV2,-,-,TGTGCCAGCAGTGGGCGAGGAAACTACGAGCAGTACTTC,CASSGRGNYEQYF
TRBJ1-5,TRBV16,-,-,TGTGCCAGCAGTCCAGACGGCCTTAGCAATCAGCCCCAGCATTTT,CASSPDGLSNQPQHF
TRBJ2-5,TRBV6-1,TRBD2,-,TGTGCCAGCAGTGGGACTAGCGGGAGTCGGGAGACCCAGTACTTC,CASSGTSGSRETQYF
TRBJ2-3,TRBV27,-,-,TGTGCCAGCAGTTTCAGCACAGATACGCAGTATTTT,CASSFSTDTQYF
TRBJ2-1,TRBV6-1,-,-,TGTGCCAGCACTAGGACTGCCCCCTCCTACAATGAGCAGTTCTTC,CASTRTAPSYNEQFF
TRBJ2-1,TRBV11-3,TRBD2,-,TGTGCCAGCAGCTTCACTAGCGGGGTTATCTACAATGAGCAGTTCTTC,CASSFTSGVIYNEQFF
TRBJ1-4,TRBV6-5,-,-,TGTGGCGTTGGGTCAACTAATGAAAAACTGTTTTTT,CGVGSTNEKLFF